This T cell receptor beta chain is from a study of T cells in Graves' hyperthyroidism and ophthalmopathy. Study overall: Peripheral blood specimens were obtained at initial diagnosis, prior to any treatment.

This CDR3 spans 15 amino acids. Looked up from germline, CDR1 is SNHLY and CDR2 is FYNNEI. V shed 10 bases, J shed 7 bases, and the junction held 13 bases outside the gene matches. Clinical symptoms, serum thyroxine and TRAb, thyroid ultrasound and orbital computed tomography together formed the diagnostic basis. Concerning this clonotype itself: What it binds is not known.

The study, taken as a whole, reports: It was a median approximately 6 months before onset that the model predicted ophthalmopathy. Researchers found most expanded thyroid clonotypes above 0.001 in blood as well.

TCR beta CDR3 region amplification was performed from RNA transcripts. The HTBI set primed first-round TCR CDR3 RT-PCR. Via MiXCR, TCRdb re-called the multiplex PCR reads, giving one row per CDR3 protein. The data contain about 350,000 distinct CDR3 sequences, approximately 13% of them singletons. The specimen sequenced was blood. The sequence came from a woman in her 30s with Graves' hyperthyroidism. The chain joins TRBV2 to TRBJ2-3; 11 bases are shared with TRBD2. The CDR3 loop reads CANQKSSGRTHTQYF. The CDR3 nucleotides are TGTGCCAACCAGAAATCTAGCGGGAGGACGCATACGCAGTATTTT.